Presented here are 6 T cell receptor beta chains from one specimen sequenced in a study of T cell responses to AZD1222 COVID-19 vaccine. Generated by immunoSEQ multiplex PCR, the TCRdb table keeps only in-frame clones and is missing some. Counted here are 120,000 or so clones, roughly 84% occurring once; the ten biggest clones make up about 10%. The sequenced sample was peripheral blood, obtained on day 0 of AZD1222 vaccination. These receptor sequences come from an adult in good health.

This rearrangement joins TRBV7-9 to TRBJ2-7; D call uncertain. This CDR3 is 14 amino acids long. Trimming shortened V by 1 base and J by 6 bases, and 13 bases separated the two germline ends. Germline V gene sequence: CDR1 SEHNR, CDR2 FQNEAQ (reference sequence). CDR3 coding DNA: TGTGCCAGCAGCTTAGAGTTTAGGGAAAGCGAGCAGTACTTC. Amino acids: CASSLEFRESEQYF.

The V gene is TRBV5-1, the J gene TRBJ2-7, with D possibly being TRBD1 (6 bases). Germline assignment: CDR1 SGHRS and CDR2 YFSETQ. There are 16 residues in the CDR3. V was cut by 0 bases and J by 3 bases, with 16 bases left in between. CDR3 sequence reads: CASSLVPTGGGYEQYF. The CDR3 nucleotides read TGCGCCAGCAGCTTGGTTCCGACAGGAGGAGGCTACGAGCAGTACTTC. The full variable domain, with the rest looked up from reference TRBV5-1 and TRBJ2-7, is KAGVTQTPRYLIKTRGQQVTLSCSPISGHRSVSWYQQTPGQGLQFLFEYFSETQRNKGNFPGRFSGRQFSNSRSEMNVSTLELGDSALYLCASSLVPTGGGYEQYFGPGTRLTVT.

This chain joins TRBV30 and TRBJ1-5; D is unresolved. Trimming stripped 7 bases from V and 7 bases from J, with 17 bases between. The CDR3 loop spans 13 amino acids. Germline CDR1 GTSNPN, CDR2 SVGIG (reference sequence). The CDR3 nucleotides are TGTGCCTCCAGTCTAGGCCCGGGGCAGCCCCAGCATTTT. Encoded protein: CASSLGPGQPQHF.

The gene calls are TRBV13 and TRBJ2-7, with D unresolved. The germline V and J ends were trimmed by 5 bases and 2 bases, with 10 bases remaining between them. CDR3 length equals 13 residues. The germline V gene encodes CDR1 PRHDT and CDR2 FYEKMQ (reference sequence). The CDR3 coding sequence is TGTGCCAGCAGCCGCGGCCAAACCTACGAGCAGTACTTC. Its translation: CASSRGQTYEQYF.

V is TRBV7-8 and J is TRBJ1-1; unclear D gene. There are 15 residues in the CDR3. V was pared by 3 bases and J by 1 base, with 12 bases between. Germline V gene sequence: CDR1 SGHVS, CDR2 FQNEAQ. The CDR3 nucleotides are TGTGCCAGCAGCTTTCAAAGACGGTCGAACACTGAAGCTTTCTTT. Protein product: CASSFQRRSNTEAFF.

The chain carries TRBV7-3 and TRBJ2-3; 9 positions match TRBD2. The CDR3 length is 16 residues. V lost 5 bases, J lost 7 bases, and 13 bases stayed unmatched. CDR1 and CDR2 (germline): SGHTA, FQGTGA. The CDR3: CASSPQGRGGLNTQYF. CDR3 nucleotide sequence: TGTGCCAGCAGCCCCCAGGGGCGGGGGGGGTTGAATACGCAGTATTTT. The full variable domain, its missing parts supplied by reference TRBV7-3 and TRBJ2-3, is GAGVSQTPSNKVTEKGKYVELRCDPISGHTALYWYRQSLGQGPEFLIYFQGTGAADDSGLPNDRFFAVRPEGSVSTLKIQRTERGDSAVYLCASSPQGRGGLNTQYFGPGTRLTVL.